The T cell receptor beta chain described here comes from a study of T-cell reconstitution after alpha-beta-depleted transplantation in children. Preparation of the TCRbeta library involved a method that used unique molecular identifiers. One entry per CDR3 protein results from TCRdb running MiXCR on the PCR reads. The sample yields around 200,000 distinct CDR3 sequences, around 6.8% seen once. Looked up from germline, CDR1 is SQVTM and CDR2 is ANQGSEA. This CDR3 has 13 amino acids. The V end was cut by 5 bases, the J end by 3 bases, with 13 bases between. This clonotype showed up just a few times. This rearrangement joins TRBV29-1 to TRBJ1-1; D is unclear. This specimen consisted of PBMCs from the stem cell graft donor, obtained from the stem cell graft. The receptor was derived from a human donor who donated a stem cell graft to a child with Wiskott-Aldrich syndrome. Written as DNA, the CDR3 is TGCAGCGTTAGTTTGGGGAGCCACACTGAAGCTTTCTTT. The encoded protein is CSVSLGSHTEAFF.